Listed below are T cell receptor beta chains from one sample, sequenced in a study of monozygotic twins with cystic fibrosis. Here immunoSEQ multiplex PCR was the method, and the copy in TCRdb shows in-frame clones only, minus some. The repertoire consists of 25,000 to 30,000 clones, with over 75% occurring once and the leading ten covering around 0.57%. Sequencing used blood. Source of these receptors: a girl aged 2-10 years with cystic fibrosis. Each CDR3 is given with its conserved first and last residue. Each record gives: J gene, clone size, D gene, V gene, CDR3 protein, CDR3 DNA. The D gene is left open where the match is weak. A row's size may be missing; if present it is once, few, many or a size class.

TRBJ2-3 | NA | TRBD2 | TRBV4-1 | CASSRKSPTPSGTSTNTQYF | TGCGCCAGCAGCCGAAAAAGCCCTACCCCTTCCGGGACTAGTACTAATACGCAGTATTTT
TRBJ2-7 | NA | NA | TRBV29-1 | CSVGGILPYEQYF | TGCAGCGTCGGCGGGATTTTACCCTACGAGCAGTACTTC
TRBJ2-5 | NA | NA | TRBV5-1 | CASSFSGQETQYF | TGCGCCAGCAGCTTTTCGGGACAAGAGACCCAGTACTTC
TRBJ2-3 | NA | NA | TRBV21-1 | CASSKVKSKGLNTDTQYF | TGTGCCAGCAGCAAAGTCAAGAGTAAGGGACTCAACACAGATACGCAGTATTTT
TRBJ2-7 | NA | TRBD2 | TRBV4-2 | CASSLEAGTSGYEQYF | TGTGCCAGCAGCCTAGAGGCCGGGACTAGCGGCTACGAGCAGTACTTC
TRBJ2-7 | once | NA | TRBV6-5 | CASSYRAEQYF | TGTGCCAGCAGTTACCGGGCCGAGCAGTACTTC
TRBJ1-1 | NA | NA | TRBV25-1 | CASRGPGDTEAFF | TGTGCCAGCAGGGGGCCCGGTGACACTGAAGCTTTCTTT
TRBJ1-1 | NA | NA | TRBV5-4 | CASSYNRVGEAFF | TGTGCCAGCAGCTACAACAGGGTGGGTGAAGCTTTCTTT
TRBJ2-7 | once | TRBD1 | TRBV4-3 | CASSRATGSEQYF | TGCGCCAGCAGCCGAGCGACAGGGTCCGAGCAGTACTTC
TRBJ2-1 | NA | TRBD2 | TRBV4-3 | CASSRNLAGGNEQFF | TGCGCCAGCAGCCGAAATCTAGCGGGGGGTAATGAGCAGTTCTTC
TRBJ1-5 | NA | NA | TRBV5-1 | CASSPQGDNQPQHF | TGCGCCAGCAGCCCTCAGGGAGACAATCAGCCCCAGCATTTT
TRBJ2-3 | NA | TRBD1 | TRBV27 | CASSHRGMGTDTQYF | TGTGCCAGCAGCCACAGGGGAATGGGCACAGATACGCAGTATTTT
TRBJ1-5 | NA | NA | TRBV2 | CASRDSGTPLGPQHF | TGTGCCAGCAGGGACTCCGGGACCCCCCTAGGACCCCAGCATTTT
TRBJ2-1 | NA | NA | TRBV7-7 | CASSLNDESYNEQFF | TGTGCCAGCAGCCTTAATGACGAGTCCTACAATGAGCAGTTCTTC
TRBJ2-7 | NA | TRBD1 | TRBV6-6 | CASSLGAGTESYEQYF | TGTGCCAGCAGTCTCGGGGCCGGGACAGAGTCTTACGAGCAGTACTTC
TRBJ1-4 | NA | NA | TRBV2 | CASRMGAQGKLFF | TGTGCCAGCAGGATGGGGGCGCAAGGAAAACTGTTTTTT
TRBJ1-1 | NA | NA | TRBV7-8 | CASRTRGGSEAFF | TGTGCCAGCAGGACCAGGGGAGGATCCGAAGCTTTCTTT
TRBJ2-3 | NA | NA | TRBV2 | CASSPQARITDTQYF | TGTGCCAGCAGCCCACAGGCCAGGATCACAGATACGCAGTATTTT
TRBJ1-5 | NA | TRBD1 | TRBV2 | CASSSGGGNQPQHF | TGTGCCAGCAGTTCAGGGGGCGGCAATCAGCCCCAGCATTTT
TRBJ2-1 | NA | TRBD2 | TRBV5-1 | CASSWGRLAGGRDEQFF | TGCGCCAGCAGCTGGGGACGGCTAGCGGGGGGGCGAGATGAGCAGTTCTTC
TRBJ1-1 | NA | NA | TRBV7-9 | CASSTQGPEDTEAFF | TGTGCCAGCAGCACCCAGGGACCCGAAGACACTGAAGCTTTCTTT
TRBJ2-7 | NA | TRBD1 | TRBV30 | CAWSSQRTGGEQYF | TGTGCCTGGAGTTCCCAACGGACAGGGGGCGAGCAGTACTTC
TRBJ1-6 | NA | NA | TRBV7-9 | CASSNHRQSPYNSPLHF | TGTGCCAGCAGCAACCACAGACAGTCGCCCTATAATTCACCCCTCCACTTT
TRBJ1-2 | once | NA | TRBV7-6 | CASSLEGTTF | TGTGCCAGCAGCTTAGAAGGGACCACCTTC
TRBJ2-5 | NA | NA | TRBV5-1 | CASSKLRGPQETQYF | TGCGCCAGCAGCAAACTGCGGGGCCCCCAAGAGACCCAGTACTTC
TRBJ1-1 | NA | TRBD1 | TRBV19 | CASSIGTGGYSEAFF | TGTGCCAGTAGTATTGGGACAGGGGGCTACAGTGAAGCTTTCTTT
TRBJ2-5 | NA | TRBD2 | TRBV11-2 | CASSLGLSGGRETQYF | TGTGCCAGCAGCTTGGGACTAAGCGGGGGGAGAGAGACCCAGTACTTC
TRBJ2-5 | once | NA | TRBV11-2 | CASTRLGRETQYF | TGTGCCAGCACCCGTCTGGGGAGAGAGACCCAGTACTTC
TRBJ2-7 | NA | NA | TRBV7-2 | CASSHRVRTTYEQYF | TGTGCCAGCAGCCACAGGGTGCGGACCACCTACGAGCAGTACTTC
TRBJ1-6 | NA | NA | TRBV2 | CASRMTSYNSPLHF | TGTGCCAGCAGGATGACATCCTATAATTCACCCCTCCACTTT